The sequence of this T cell receptor (beta chain) was determined in a study of cytomegalovirus exposure and HLA in healthy donors. This table comes from immunoSEQ multiplex PCR, and its TCRdb copy is limited to in-frame clones, with some not included. The sample gives 55,000 to 65,000 clones, 90% to 95% of which show up once; 0.9% to 1.4% is in the top ten. This CDR3 has 15 residues. Germline V gene data show CDR1 as SGHDT and CDR2 as YYEEEE. Losses at the gene ends were 4 bases for V and 2 bases for J; bases not matched to a gene: 7. The approximately 120-subject validation cohort, separate from the approximately 670-subject first cohort, included the donors. This clone was detected once. Antigen unknown. Whole-study results and caveats: For most TCR sequences rarity was the rule, although some public TCRs occurred in many donors.

The sample comprised PBMCs. The clonotype comes from a man between 18 and 29 years old in good health and CMV-seronegative. V and J are TRBV5-6 and TRBJ1-2, with 8 bases aligning to TRBD1. CDR3 in DNA: TGTGCCAGCAGCCCCCCGGACAGGGCGAACTATGGCTACACCTTC. Protein sequence: CASSPPDRANYGYTF.